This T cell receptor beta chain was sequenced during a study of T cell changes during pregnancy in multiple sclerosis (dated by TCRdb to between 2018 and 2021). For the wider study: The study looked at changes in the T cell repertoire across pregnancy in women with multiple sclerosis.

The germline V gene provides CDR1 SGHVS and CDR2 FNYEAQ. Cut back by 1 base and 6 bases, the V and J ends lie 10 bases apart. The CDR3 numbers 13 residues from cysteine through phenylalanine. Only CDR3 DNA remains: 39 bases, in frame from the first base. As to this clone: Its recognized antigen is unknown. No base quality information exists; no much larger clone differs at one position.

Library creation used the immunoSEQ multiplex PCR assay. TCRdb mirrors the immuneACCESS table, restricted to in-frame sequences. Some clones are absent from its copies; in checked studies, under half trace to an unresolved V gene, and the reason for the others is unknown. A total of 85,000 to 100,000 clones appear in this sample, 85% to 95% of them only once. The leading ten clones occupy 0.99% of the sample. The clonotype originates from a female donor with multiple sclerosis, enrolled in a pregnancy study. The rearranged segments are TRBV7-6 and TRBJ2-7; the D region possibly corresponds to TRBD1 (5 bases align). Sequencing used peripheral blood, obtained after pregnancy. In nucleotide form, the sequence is TGTGCCAGCAGCTTAGTTAGACAGAGCGAGCAGTACTTC. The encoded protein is CASSLVRQSEQYF. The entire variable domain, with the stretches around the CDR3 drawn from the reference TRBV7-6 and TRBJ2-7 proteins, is GAGVSQSPRYKVTKRGQDVALRCDPISGHVSLYWYRQALGQGPEFLTYFNYEAQQDKSGLPNDRFSAERPEGSISTLTIQRTEQRDSAMYRCASSLVRQSEQYFGPGTRLTVT.